This entry features one T cell receptor (beta chain) sequence. The antigen is undetermined. Profiling relied on immunoSEQ multiplex PCR, and the TCRdb table lists in-frame clones only, not all of them. Of approximately 26,000 clones in the sample, around 79% were seen once. CDR3 length: 16 residues. Germline loops: CDR1 MNHEY, CDR2 SVGEGT. V lost 2 bases and J lost 0, with 13 bases in between. Before sequencing, viral peptide pools were used by the ViraFEST assay to expand antigen-specific CD4+ T cells. CD4+ T cells were isolated after roughly nine days of culture. Of the BNT162b2 and mRNA-1273 vaccines, participants received two doses of one or the other. This record comes from a study of vaccination effects on CD4 cells after COVID-19.

V is TRBV6-2 or TRBV6-3 and J is TRBJ1-1; D call uncertain. This TCR was sampled from a human donor who received a COVID-19 vaccine. Some clones in this sample may be carry-over from other donors' samples. The sequencing here drew on CD4+ T cells from PBMCs cultured with SARS-CoV-2 spike peptides, taken after COVID-19 vaccination. This CDR3 is CASSYVARIMNTEAFF. DNA for the CDR3: TGTGCCAGCAGTTACGTCGCCAGGATCATGAACACTGAAGCTTTCTTT.